A selection of T cell receptor beta chains follows, all from one sample in a study of regulatory and conventional T cells in RAG deficiency. Measured with immunoSEQ multiplex PCR; TCRdb has only the in-frame clones, and not every one. The table records roughly 13,000 clones, about 92% of them present only once. In addition, the sample was reused for a study of regulatory T cells.

Sequenced input: CD4+ effector T cells sorted from blood. The receptor set was obtained from a human donor in good health. Both conserved end residues are part of each CDR3. Fields, in order: J gene, V gene, clone size, D gene, CDR3 protein, CDR3 DNA. D genes are given only for firm matches. Part of the rows lack a size; the others show once, few, many or a class for expanded clones.

>TRBJ1-3|TRBV18|.|.
CASPQSSGNTIYF
TGTGCCAGCCCACAAAGCTCTGGAAACACCATATATTTT
>TRBJ2-7|TRBV19|.|.
CASSILGFGEYEQYF
TGTGCCAGTAGTATTTTAGGCTTTGGGGAATACGAGCAGTACTTC
>TRBJ1-1|TRBV21-1|once|.
CASSKALGRGLDTEAFF
TGTGCCAGCAGCAAAGCGCTTGGTCGGGGGCTGGACACTGAAGCTTTCTTT
>TRBJ1-2|TRBV28|.|.
CASSDDGGAGYGYTF
TGTGCCAGCAGTGATGATGGGGGCGCAGGGTATGGCTACACCTTC
>TRBJ1-2|TRBV19|.|.
CASSILGRESGYTF
TGTGCCAGTAGTATTTTGGGCAGGGAATCGGGCTACACCTTC
>TRBJ2-1|TRBV4-2|.|TRBD2
CASSQDGLAVGEQFF
TGTGCCAGCAGCCAAGACGGACTAGCGGTGGGTGAGCAGTTCTTC
>TRBJ2-2|TRBV5-1|.|TRBD1
CASSLAVGQGATGELFF
TGCGCCAGCAGCCTTGCTGTGGGGCAGGGGGCGACCGGGGAGCTGTTTTTT
>TRBJ1-2|TRBV5-7|.|.
CASRRVTELYGYTF
TGTGCCAGCAGGAGGGTGACAGAGCTGTATGGCTACACCTTC
>TRBJ2-3|TRBV6-5|.|.
CASSFGAKDTQYF
TGTGCCAGCAGCTTTGGGGCAAAAGATACGCAGTATTTT
>TRBJ2-7|TRBV5-1|.|.
CASSFTGSSYEQYF
TGCGCCAGCAGCTTCACAGGGAGCTCCTACGAGCAGTACTTC
>TRBJ1-1|TRBV10-2|.|TRBD1
CASSWDSMNTEAFF
TGCGCCAGCAGTTGGGACAGTATGAACACTGAAGCTTTCTTT
>TRBJ1-2|TRBV5-6|.|.
CASSLVGGGYGYTF
TGTGCCAGCAGCTTGGTTGGTGGCGGCTATGGCTACACCTTC
>TRBJ2-3|TRBV9|.|.
CASSVTGWTDKDTQYF
TGTGCCAGCAGCGTAACAGGGTGGACAGACAAAGATACGCAGTATTTT
>TRBJ1-1|TRBV2|.|.
CASTGQDGSTEAFF
TGTGCCAGCACGGGTCAGGACGGGAGCACTGAAGCTTTCTTT
>TRBJ2-5|TRBV25-1|.|TRBD2
CASSEWTSGGKTQYF
TGTGCCAGCAGTGAATGGACTAGCGGGGGAAAGACCCAGTACTTC
>TRBJ2-1|TRBV7-9|once|TRBD2
CASSQLAASYNEQFF
TGTGCCAGCAGCCAACTAGCGGCCTCCTACAATGAGCAGTTCTTC
>TRBJ2-1|TRBV5-5|.|.
CASSTTPFTYNEQFF
TGTGCCAGCAGCACAACTCCTTTTACCTACAATGAGCAGTTCTTC
>TRBJ1-1|TRBV7-6|once|.
CASSSQGTTEAFF
TGTGCCAGCAGCTCACAGGGAACCACTGAAGCTTTCTTT
>TRBJ2-7|TRBV5-4|.|TRBD1
CASSLSGGRSYEQYF
TGTGCCAGCAGCTTGTCAGGGGGTAGGTCCTACGAGCAGTACTTC
>TRBJ1-5|TRBV6-1|once|.
CASSEAGGQPQHF
TGTGCCAGCAGTGAAGCAGGGGGGCAGCCCCAGCATTTT
>TRBJ2-7|TRBV6-1|.|.
CASRESAFSYEQYF
TGTGCCAGCCGCGAGTCGGCCTTCTCCTACGAGCAGTACTTC
>TRBJ1-2|TRBV6-5|.|TRBD1
CASRGSGDRVYGYTF
TGTGCCAGCAGAGGATCCGGGGACAGGGTTTATGGCTACACCTTC
>TRBJ1-2|TRBV5-1|.|TRBD1
CASSLAGQQNYGYTF
TGCGCCAGCAGCTTGGCGGGACAGCAAAACTATGGCTACACCTTC
>TRBJ2-3|TRBV2|.|.
CASSASGWADTQYF
TGTGCCAGCAGTGCATCAGGGTGGGCAGATACGCAGTATTTT
>TRBJ2-2|TRBV7-8|.|TRBD2
CASSLDRTRSTGELFF
TGTGCCAGCAGCTTAGATAGGACTAGGAGCACCGGGGAGCTGTTTTTT
>TRBJ2-7|TRBV2|.|.
CASSMTPSYEQYF
TGTGCCAGCAGTATGACACCTTCCTACGAGCAGTACTTC
>TRBJ2-2|TRBV21-1|once|.
CASSTVAGELFF
TGTGCCAGCAGCACTGTAGCCGGGGAGCTGTTTTTT
>TRBJ1-1|TRBV23-1|.|.
CASYQSGGNEGRNNTEAFF
TGCGCCAGCTACCAAAGTGGGGGGAACGAAGGGAGGAACAACACTGAAGCTTTCTTT
>TRBJ1-1|TRBV11-3|.|.
CASSLGWKSEAFF
TGTGCCAGCAGCTTAGGTTGGAAAAGTGAAGCTTTCTTT
>TRBJ2-2|TRBV21-1|.|.
CASSNEGGSSPTPGELFF
TGTGCCAGCAGCAACGAGGGGGGTTCTTCCCCCACGCCCGGGGAGCTGTTTTTT
>TRBJ1-5|TRBV6-1|.|TRBD1
CASSAQTGAQPQHF
TGTGCCAGCAGTGCCCAGACAGGGGCGCAGCCCCAGCATTTT